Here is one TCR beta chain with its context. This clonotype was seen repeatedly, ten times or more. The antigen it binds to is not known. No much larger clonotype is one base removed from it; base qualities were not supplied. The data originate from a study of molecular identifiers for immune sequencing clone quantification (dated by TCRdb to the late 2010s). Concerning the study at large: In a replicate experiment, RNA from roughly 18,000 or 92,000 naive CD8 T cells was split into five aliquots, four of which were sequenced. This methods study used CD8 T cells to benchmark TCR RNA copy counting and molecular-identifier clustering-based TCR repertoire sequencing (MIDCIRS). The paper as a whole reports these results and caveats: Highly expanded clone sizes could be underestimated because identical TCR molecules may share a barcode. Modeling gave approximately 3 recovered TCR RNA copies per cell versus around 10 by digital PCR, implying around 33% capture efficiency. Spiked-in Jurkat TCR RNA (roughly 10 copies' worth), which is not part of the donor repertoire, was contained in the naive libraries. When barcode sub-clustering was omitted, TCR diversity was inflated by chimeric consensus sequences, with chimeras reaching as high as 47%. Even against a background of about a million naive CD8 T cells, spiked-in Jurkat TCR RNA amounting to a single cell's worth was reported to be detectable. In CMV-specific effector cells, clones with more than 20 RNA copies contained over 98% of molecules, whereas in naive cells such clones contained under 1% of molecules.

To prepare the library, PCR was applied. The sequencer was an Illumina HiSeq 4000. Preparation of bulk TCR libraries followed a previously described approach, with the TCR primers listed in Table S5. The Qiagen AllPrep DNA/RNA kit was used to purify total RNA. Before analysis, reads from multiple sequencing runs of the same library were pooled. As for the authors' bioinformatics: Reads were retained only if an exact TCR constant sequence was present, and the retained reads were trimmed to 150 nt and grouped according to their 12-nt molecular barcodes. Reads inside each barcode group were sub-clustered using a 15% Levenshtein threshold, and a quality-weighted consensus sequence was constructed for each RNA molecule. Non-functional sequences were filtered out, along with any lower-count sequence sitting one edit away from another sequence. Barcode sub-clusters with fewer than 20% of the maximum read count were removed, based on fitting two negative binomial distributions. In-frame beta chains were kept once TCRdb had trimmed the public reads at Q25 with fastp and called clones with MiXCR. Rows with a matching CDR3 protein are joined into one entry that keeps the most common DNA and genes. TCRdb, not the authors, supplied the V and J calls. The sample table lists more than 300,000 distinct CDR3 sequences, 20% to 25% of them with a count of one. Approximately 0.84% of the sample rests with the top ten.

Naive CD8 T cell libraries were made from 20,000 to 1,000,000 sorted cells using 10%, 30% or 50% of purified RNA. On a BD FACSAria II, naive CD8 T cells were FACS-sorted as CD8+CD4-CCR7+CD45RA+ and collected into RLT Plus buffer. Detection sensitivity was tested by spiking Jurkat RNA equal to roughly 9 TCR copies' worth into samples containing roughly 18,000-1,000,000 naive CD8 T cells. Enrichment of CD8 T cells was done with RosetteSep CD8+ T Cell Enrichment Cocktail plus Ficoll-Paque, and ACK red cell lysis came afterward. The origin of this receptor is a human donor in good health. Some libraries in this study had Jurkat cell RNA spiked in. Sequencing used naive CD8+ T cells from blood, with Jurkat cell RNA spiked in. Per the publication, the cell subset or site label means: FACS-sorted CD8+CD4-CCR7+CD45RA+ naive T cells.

The CDR3 region reads CATSETTGAGMNTEAFF. The DNA sequence is as follows: TGTGCCACCAGTGAAACGACAGGGGCCGGAATGAACACTGAAGCTTTCTTT. This receptor chain uses TRBV24-1 and TRBJ1-1; 8 central nucleotides agree with TRBD1. The germline V gene supplies CDR1 KGHDR and CDR2 SFDVKD. The CDR3 starts with the cysteine, ends with the phenylalanine, and has 17 residues. CDR3 DNA only is kept here, 51 bases in frame from base 1. Germline trimming amounts to 4 bases on V and 0 bases on J, with 9 as the count of junction bases outside the gene matches.